This TCR beta chain was captured in a study of T cell responses to AZD1222 COVID-19 vaccine. Study observations and caveats: Rises in breadth and depth of Spike-specific TCRs came after two AZD1222 doses. Dominant at 160-218 and 743-854, vaccine-associated CD4 TCRs also spanned spike. Among spike-specific TCRs, nearly half reportedly target unmutated variant regions. Possibly, clonal diversity was underestimated; donors were largely white British and included more females.

In the case of this clone: Antigen: not known.

Germline loops: CDR1 SNHLY, CDR2 FYNNEI. Trimming stripped 5 bases from V and 1 base from J, with 11 bases between. The CDR3 loop spans 14 amino acids. Generated by immunoSEQ multiplex PCR, the TCRdb table keeps only in-frame clones and is missing some. The data hold 150,000 to 160,000 clones, with about 87% observed a single time. Source: peripheral blood, taken on day 0 of AZD1222 vaccination. The TCR was taken from an adult in good health. The rearrangement links TRBV2 to TRBJ1-1, with a possible D match to TRBD1 (5 bases). The CDR3 loop is CASSIGTANTEAFF. The DNA of the CDR3 is TGTGCCAGCAGTATCGGGACGGCGAACACTGAAGCTTTCTTT.